The TCR beta chain under discussion was sequenced for a study of CD8+ T cells in alopecia areata. Reverse transcription of extracted RNA yielded cDNA, which provided the sequencing template. The assay was immunoSEQ multiplex PCR, and TCRdb's table has in-frame clones only and misses some. The data show about 180,000 clones, about 53% seen once. Treatment denoted: oral pan-JAK inhibitor, 5-10 mg twice daily. Cell sorting on a FACSAria was used to separate CD4+ and CD8+ T cells from the PBMCs. The germline V and J ends were trimmed by 1 base and 4 bases, with 10 bases remaining between them. The CDR3 covers 14 residues. Germline V gene data show CDR1 as SQVTM and CDR2 as ANQGSEA.

This receptor was identified in a human donor with alopecia areata. The chain carries TRBV29-1 and TRBJ2-2; D possibly uses TRBD1 or TRBD2 (5 bases each). The specimen was CD8+ T cells sorted from blood, collected at week 24, from a patient treated with tofacitinib. Here the CDR3 reads CSVEVYGGTGELFF. The CDR3 coding sequence is TGCAGCGTTGAAGTTTATGGGGGCACCGGGGAGCTGTTTTTT.